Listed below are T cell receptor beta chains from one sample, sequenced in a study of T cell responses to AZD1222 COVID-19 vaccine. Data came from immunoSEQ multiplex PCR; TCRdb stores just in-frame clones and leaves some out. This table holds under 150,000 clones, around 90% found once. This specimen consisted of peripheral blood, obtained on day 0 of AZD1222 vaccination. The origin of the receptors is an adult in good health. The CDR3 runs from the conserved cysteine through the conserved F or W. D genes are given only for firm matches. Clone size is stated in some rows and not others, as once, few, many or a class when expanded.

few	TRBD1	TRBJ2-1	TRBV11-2	TGTGCCAGCAGCCCGCTGGGACAGGGTAACCACAATGAGCAGTTCTTC	CASSPLGQGNHNEQFF
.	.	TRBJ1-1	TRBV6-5	TGTGCCAGCAGTTACTCCAAGGGGGGCACAACTGAAGCTTTCTTT	CASSYSKGGTTEAFF
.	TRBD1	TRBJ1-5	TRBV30	TGTGCCTGGAGTAAAGGGACAGGGGGAAATCAGCCCCAGCATTTT	CAWSKGTGGNQPQHF
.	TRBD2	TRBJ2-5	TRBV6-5	TGTGCCAGCAGTTACTCGACTAGCGGGGGGTTGGAGACCCAGTACTTC	CASSYSTSGGLETQYF
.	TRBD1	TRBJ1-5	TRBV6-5	TGTGCCAGCAGTACAGGGGGCGGGCAGCCCCAGCATTTT	CASSTGGGQPQHF
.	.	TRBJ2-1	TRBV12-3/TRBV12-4	TGTGCCAGCAGAGCGGCAGACAATGAGCAGTTCTTC	CASRAADNEQFF
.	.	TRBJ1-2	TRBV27	TGTGCCAGCAGTTTATCGGGAAGTTCTATGGGCTACACCTTC	CASSLSGSSMGYTF
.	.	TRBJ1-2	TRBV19	TGTGCCAGTAGTATAGCCGAGGGGCTCTACTATGGCTACACCTTC	CASSIAEGLYYGYTF
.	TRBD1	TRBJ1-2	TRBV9	TGTGCCAGCAGCACCCGGGACAGGGGGTATGGCTACACCTTC	CASSTRDRGYGYTF
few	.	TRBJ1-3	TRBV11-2	TGTGCCAGCAGCTTAGAATCAGCTGGAAACACCATATATTTT	CASSLESAGNTIYF
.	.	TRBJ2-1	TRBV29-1	TGCAGCGTTGGTAGGGGCGGGTACAATGAGCAGTTCTTC	CSVGRGGYNEQFF
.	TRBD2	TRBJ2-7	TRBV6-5	TGTGCCAGCAGTTACTGGACTAGCGGGAAATCCTACGAGCAGTACTTC	CASSYWTSGKSYEQYF
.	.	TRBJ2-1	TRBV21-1	TGTGCCAGCAGCACCCCCGGGACAGCTAACTACAATGAGCAGTTCTTC	CASSTPGTANYNEQFF
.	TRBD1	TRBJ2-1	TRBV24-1	TGTGCCACCAGTGAGGACCGGGACAGGGGGTTCAATGAGCAGTTCTTC	CATSEDRDRGFNEQFF
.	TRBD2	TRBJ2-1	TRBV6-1	TGTGCCAGCAGTGAACTCCGAGCGGGAGGTTCTGTTGAGCAGTTCTTC	CASSELRAGGSVEQFF
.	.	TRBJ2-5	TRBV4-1	TGCGCCAGCAGCCCTCCGGGACGGCGGTACCAAGAGACCCAGTACTTC	CASSPPGRRYQETQYF
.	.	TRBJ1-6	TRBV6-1	TGTGCCAGCAGTGCCGGCGGGAGCTCCTATAATTCACCCCTCCACTTT	CASSAGGSSYNSPLHF
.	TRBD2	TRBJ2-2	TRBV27	TGTGCCAGCAGTCCATACCCCTTACGGGAGGTAGACACCGGGGAGCTGTTTTTT	CASSPYPLREVDTGELFF
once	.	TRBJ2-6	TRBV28	TGTGCCAGCAGCTCAACGGCCCGCGGGGGGGCCAACGTCCTGACTTTC	CASSSTARGGANVLTF
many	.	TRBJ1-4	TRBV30	TGTGCCTGGAGTGTAACCCGTGGTGAAAAACTGTTTTTT	CAWSVTRGEKLFF
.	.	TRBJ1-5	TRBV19	TGTGCCAGTAGTCGGGGGGCGGCTCAGCCCCAGCATTTT	CASSRGAAQPQHF
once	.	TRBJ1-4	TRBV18	TGTGCCAGCTCCCCCCGGCAGATTGCAACTAATGAAAAACTGTTTTTT	CASSPRQIATNEKLFF
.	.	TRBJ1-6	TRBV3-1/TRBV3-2	TGTGCCAGCTCCCAGGGTTCCTATAATTCACCCCTCCACTTT	CASSQGSYNSPLHF
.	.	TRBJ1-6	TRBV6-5	TGTGCCAGCAGTTACGGGGGGGGCAACTCACCCCTCCACTTT	CASSYGGGNSPLHF
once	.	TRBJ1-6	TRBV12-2	TGTGCAAGTCGCTTAGGGAGGGACGGGAGCTCCTATAATTCACCCCTCCACTTT	CASRLGRDGSSYNSPLHF
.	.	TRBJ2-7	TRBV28	TGTGCCAGCAGTTTAGGGGAATCCTACGAGCAGTACTTC	CASSLGESYEQYF
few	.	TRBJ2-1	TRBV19	TGTGCCAGTAGTATGGGCTATTACAATGAGCAGTTCTTC	CASSMGYYNEQFF
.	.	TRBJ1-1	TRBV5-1	TGCGCCAGTCGACAGGAGACGAACACTGAAGCTTTCTTT	CASRQETNTEAFF
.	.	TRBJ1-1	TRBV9	TGTGCCAGCGGGGGACACCTGAACACTGAAGCTTTCTTT	CASGGHLNTEAFF
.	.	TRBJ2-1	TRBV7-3	TGTGCCAGCAGCCCGGCTTGGCGGGGTGAGCAGTTCTTC	CASSPAWRGEQFF
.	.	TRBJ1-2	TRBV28	TGTGCCAGCAGGCTGGGCGACAGGCGGAACGAAGGCTACACCTTC	CASRLGDRRNEGYTF
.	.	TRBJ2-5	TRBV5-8	TGTGCCAGCAGCTTGGTGGGGGTTGGGGAGACCCAGTACTTC	CASSLVGVGETQYF
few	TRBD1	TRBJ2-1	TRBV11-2	TGTGCCAGCAGCCCTAACCCGGGACAGGGTTCAGGTGAGCAGTTCTTC	CASSPNPGQGSGEQFF
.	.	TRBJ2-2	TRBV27	TGTGCCAGCAGTTTAGATTTGTACACCGGGGAGCTGTTTTTT	CASSLDLYTGELFF
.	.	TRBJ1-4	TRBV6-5	TGTGCCAGCAGGGGAAACAGGGAAATAGAAAAACTGTTTTTT	CASRGNREIEKLFF
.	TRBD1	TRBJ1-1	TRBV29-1	TGCAGCGGGCGGACAGGGATGAACACTGAAGCTTTCTTT	CSGRTGMNTEAFF
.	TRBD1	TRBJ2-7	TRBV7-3	TGTGCCAGCAGCTCCGGACAGGCATTACAATACGAGCAGTACTTC	CASSSGQALQYEQYF